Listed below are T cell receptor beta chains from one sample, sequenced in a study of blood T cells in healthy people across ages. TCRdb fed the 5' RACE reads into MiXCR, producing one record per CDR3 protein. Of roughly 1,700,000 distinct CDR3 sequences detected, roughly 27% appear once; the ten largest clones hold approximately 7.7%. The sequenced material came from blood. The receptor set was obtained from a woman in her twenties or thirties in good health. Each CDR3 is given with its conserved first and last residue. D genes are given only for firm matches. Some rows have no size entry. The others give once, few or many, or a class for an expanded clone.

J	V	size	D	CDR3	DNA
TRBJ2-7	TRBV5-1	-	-	CASSFAGAGEQYF	TGCGCCAGCAGCTTCGCGGGGGCGGGGGAGCAGTACTTC
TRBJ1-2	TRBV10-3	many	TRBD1	CAISPTGDYGYTF	TGTGCCATCAGTCCCACAGGGGACTATGGCTACACCTTC
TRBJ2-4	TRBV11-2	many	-	CASSSTGPNIQYF	TGTGCCAGCAGCTCGACAGGCCCAAACATTCAGTACTTC
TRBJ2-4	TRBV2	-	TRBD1	CASVRDRGSKNIQYF	TGTGCCAGCGTACGAGACAGGGGGTCCAAAAACATTCAGTACTTC
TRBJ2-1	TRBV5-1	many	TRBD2	CASSQTSGRLAEQFF	TGCGCCAGCAGCCAGACTAGCGGGAGGTTAGCTGAGCAGTTCTTC
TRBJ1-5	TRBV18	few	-	CASSRGTENQPQHF	TGTGCCAGCTCACGCGGGACGGAAAATCAGCCCCAGCATTTT
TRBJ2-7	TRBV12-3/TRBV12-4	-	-	CASNSIEQYF	TGTGCCAGCAACAGTATCGAGCAGTACTTC
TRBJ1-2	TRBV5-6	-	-	CASSQLGPYPHYTF	TGTGCCAGCAGCCAGTTAGGACCGTACCCACACTACACCTTC
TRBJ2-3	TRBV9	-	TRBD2	CASSILAGTDTQYF	TGTGCCAGCAGTATTCTAGCGGGCACAGATACGCAGTATTTT
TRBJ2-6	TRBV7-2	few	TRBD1	CASSSPGQGSGANFLTF	TGTGCCAGCAGCTCACCGGGACAGGGCTCTGGGGCCAACTTCCTGACTTTC
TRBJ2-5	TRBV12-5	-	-	CASGFGGETQYF	TGTGCTAGTGGTTTTGGTGGGGAGACCCAGTACTTC
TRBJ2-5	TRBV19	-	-	CASSIVLLPGETQYF	TGTGCCAGTAGTATAGTACTGCTGCCTGGAGAGACCCAGTACTTC
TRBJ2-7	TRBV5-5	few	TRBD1	CAASVGQGAREQYF	TGTGCCGCCTCGGTGGGGCAGGGGGCTCGCGAGCAGTACTTC
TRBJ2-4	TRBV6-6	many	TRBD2	CASSYERGVPKQYF	TGTGCCAGCAGTTACGAGCGGGGGGTACCTAAGCAGTACTTC
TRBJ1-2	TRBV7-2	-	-	CASSIGGGGGYTF	TGTGCTAGCTCTATAGGAGGAGGCGGAGGCTACACCTTC
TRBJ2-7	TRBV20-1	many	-	CSARLGGQSYEQYF	TGCAGTGCTAGACTCGGGGGACAATCCTACGAGCAGTACTTC
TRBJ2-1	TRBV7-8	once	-	CASSVRTSREQFF	TGTGCCAGCAGCGTCCGCACGAGTCGGGAGCAGTTCTTC
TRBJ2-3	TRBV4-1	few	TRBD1	CASSLRDRDTQYF	TGCGCCAGCAGCCTCCGGGACAGAGATACGCAGTATTTT
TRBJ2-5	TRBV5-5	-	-	CASSSVWLGNQETQYF	TGTGCCAGCAGTTCCGTCTGGTTGGGGAATCAAGAGACCCAGTACTTC
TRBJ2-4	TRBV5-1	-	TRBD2	CASSSNGGEQYF	TGCGCCAGCAGCTCCAATGGGGGGGAGCAGTACTTC
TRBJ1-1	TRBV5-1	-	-	CASSSTDKTEAFF	TGCGCCAGCAGCTCGACAGATAAAACTGAAGCTTTCTTT
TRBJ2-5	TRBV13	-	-	CASNFRDGTQYF	TGTGCCAGCAACTTCAGGGACGGGACCCAGTACTTC
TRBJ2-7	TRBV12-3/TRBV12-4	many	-	CASSFQAQSGEQYF	TGTGCCAGCAGTTTTCAAGCCCAGTCAGGCGAGCAGTACTTC
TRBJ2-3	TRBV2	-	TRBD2	CASSDPLAGVDTQYF	TGTGCCAGCAGTGATCCACTAGCGGGGGTCGATACGCAGTATTTT
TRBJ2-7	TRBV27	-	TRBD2	CATKYSGSRYEQYF	TGTGCCACCAAATATAGCGGGAGTCGGTACGAGCAGTACTTC
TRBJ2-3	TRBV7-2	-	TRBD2	CASRPRGEADTQYF	TGTGCCAGCAGGCCGCGGGGGGAGGCAGATACGCAGTATTTT
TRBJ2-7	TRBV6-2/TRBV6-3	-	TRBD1	CASRGTGRKYEQYF	TGTGCCAGCAGAGGGACAGGGAGAAAGTACGAGCAGTACTTC
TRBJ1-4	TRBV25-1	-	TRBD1	CASGQQGFSEKLFF	TGTGCCAGCGGTCAACAGGGGTTCAGTGAAAAACTGTTTTTT
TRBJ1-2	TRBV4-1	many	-	CASSQAAFRGAYGYTF	TGCGCCAGCAGCCAAGCCGCCTTTCGAGGGGCCTATGGCTACACCTTC
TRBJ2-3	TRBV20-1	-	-	CSARVGTADTQYF	TGCAGTGCTAGAGTGGGGACTGCAGATACGCAGTATTTT
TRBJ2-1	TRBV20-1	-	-	CSASIVQGGIGDEQFF	TGCAGTGCTAGTATAGTCCAGGGGGGAATCGGGGATGAGCAGTTCTTC
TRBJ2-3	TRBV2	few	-	CASSPRGRDDTQYF	TGTGCCAGCAGCCCGCGAGGCAGAGACGATACGCAGTATTTT
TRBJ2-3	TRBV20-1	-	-	CSAGPQRSTDTQYF	TGCAGTGCTGGGCCCCAGCGTAGCACAGATACGCAGTATTTT
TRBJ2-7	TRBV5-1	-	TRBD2	CASSPPRLAGPQSYEQYF	TGCGCCAGCAGCCCTCCTCGACTAGCGGGACCTCAATCCTACGAGCAGTACTTC
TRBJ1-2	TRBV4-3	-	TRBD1	CASSQDGRGQGGYTF	TGCGCCAGCAGCCAAGACGGCAGGGGGCAGGGTGGCTACACCTTC
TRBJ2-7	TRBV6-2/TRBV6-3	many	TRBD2	CATSRGSGSGYEQYF	TGTGCCACCAGCCGCGGTAGCGGGAGCGGGTACGAGCAGTACTTC
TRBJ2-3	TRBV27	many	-	CASSTGPKTDTQYF	TGTGCCAGCAGTACGGGACCAAAAACAGATACGCAGTATTTT
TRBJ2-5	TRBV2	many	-	CASSGRGQETQYF	TGCGCCAGCAGTGGTAGGGGGCAAGAGACCCAGTACTTC
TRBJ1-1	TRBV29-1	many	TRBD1	CSVGTGGTEAFF	TGCAGCGTCGGGACAGGGGGCACTGAAGCTTTCTTT
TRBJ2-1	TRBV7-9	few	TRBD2	CASSTELAGQYNEQFF	TGTGCCAGCAGCACCGAACTAGCGGGCCAATACAATGAGCAGTTCTTC
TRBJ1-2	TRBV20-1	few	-	CSAKDSQSNYGYTF	TGCAGTGCCAAGGACTCCCAGTCTAACTATGGCTACACCTTC